The sequence of this T cell receptor beta chain was determined in a study of blood T cells in healthy people across ages (dated by TCRdb to the mid-2010s). Broadly, across the study: In model experiments, template switching captured about one uniquely barcoded TCR beta cDNA molecule for every two T cells. Four age groups were formed from the donors: young (average approximately 15 years), middle-aged (more than 35), aged (under 70) and long-lived (roughly 81). To avoid experimental bias, donors of different ages were randomly spread across the sequencing lanes. Age-related changes in TCR beta repertoire diversity were measured in the study by deep sequencing normalized with unique cDNA molecular identifiers. Two additional independent replicas of 1 million unique cDNA reads from the same blood draw were analyzed for two donors (one aged 18 to 29 and one aged 80 or older). The full study reports these points: The long-lived group showed more naive CD4+ T cells, fewer expanded clones and increased TCR diversity than the aged group, suggesting age selection. Donor CMV infection status was unknown, potentially confounding age-related changes in expanded clonotypes. A strong correlation was found between observed TCR beta diversity and the percentage of naive T cells measured by flow cytometry. Estimates of total diversity based on one million sequenced T cells were considered lower bounds and underestimates. Since profiling was done on bulk unsorted PBMCs, naive and antigen-experienced compartments could not be conclusively compared. As age increased, observed TCR beta diversity per million T cells dropped in a roughly linear way, and a significant reduction was already evident by age approximately 40.

From a lookup of the germline V gene, CDR1 and CDR2 are SGHTA and FQGNSA. The CDR3 runs 17 amino acids, cysteine and phenylalanine included. Solely the CDR3 DNA is kept, with 51 bases framed from the first base. The trim is 3 bases for V and 7 bases for J, with a gap of 24 bases between the germline ends. The approximately 41 donors, aged about 6 to 95 years, were systemically healthy Caucasian individuals from Russia. Ten milliliters of peripheral blood were drawn from each donor into EDTA-treated Vacutainer tubes. Ficoll-Paque density-gradient centrifugation was used to isolate PBMCs, with at least 6.5 million obtained per sample. Total RNA was extracted from PBMCs with Trizol reagent, with at least 5.5 micrograms obtained per sample. The percentages of naive CD45RAhigh/CD27high T cells were determined by flow cytometry on a PBMC aliquot from every donor. The protocol used for the library was 5' RACE. The instrument given in TCRdb is Illumina HiSeq 2500. A second roughly 7 to 11 cycle PCR used a sample-barcoded 5' primer and a J-beta primer mix. A template-switch 5' adaptor carrying 12 random nucleotides introduced a unique molecular identifier onto each TCR beta cDNA molecule. Each sample yielded at least 2.5 million CDR3-containing paired-end reads. The Mint cDNA synthesis kit, primed by a TRBC-specific oligonucleotide, was used to synthesize first-strand cDNA from all RNA. Following uracil-DNA glycosylase treatment, a first 18-cycle PCR with universal primers M1SS and BC2_uni_R was performed on all cDNA. The paper's processing steps were these. Normalization of each sample was performed by random selection of 1 million high-quality reads, each carrying a distinct molecular identifier. Reads sharing molecular identifiers were discarded rather than binned into consensus sequences. MiTCR, set to a Q25 quality threshold and the strictest error-elimination algorithm, was used for CDR3 identification, clonotype clustering and error correction. Lower-bound total TCR beta diversity was estimated with a nonparametric unseen species model using Euler transformation. TCRdb's own reprocessing of the public reads used fastp at Q25 and MiXCR and kept productive beta chains. Identical CDR3 proteins give one entry, which carries the most common genes and DNA. TCRdb, rather than the study authors, made the V and J calls. Across this sample there are more than 1.4 million distinct CDR3 sequences, with 42% seen only once. 7.9% of the sample rests with the top ten.

Concerning this clonotype itself: Its antigen is currently not known. No per-base quality is available; no much larger clone lies one base away.

The sequenced sample was blood. The sequence derives from a woman aged 18-29 years in good health. The chain joins TRBV7-2 to TRBJ1-1; the D segment could be TRBD1, given 6 matching bases. The bases read TGTGCCAGCAGCTTGAGAATTGGGGGGGCGAAGTATTATGAAGCTTTCTTT. The translation is CASSLRIGGAKYYEAFF.